This is a list of T cell receptor beta chains from one sample in a study of blood T cells in healthy people across ages. A single record per CDR3 protein comes from TCRdb applying MiXCR to the 5' RACE reads. Of 790,000 or so distinct CDR3 sequences in the sample, 56% were seen once. The source material was blood. All receptors derive from a man aged 35 to 55 in good health. CDR3s include the opening cysteine and the closing phenylalanine or tryptophan. Each record gives: V gene, J gene, D gene, clone size, CDR3 DNA, CDR3 protein. The D gene is left open where the match is weak. Rows give clone size only sometimes, using once, few, many, or a class for an expanded clone.

TRBV4-2	TRBJ2-1	-	-	TGTGCCGGCAGCCAAGAGGGCGGGGACCCCTACAATGAGCGGTTCTTC	CAGSQEGGDPYNERFF
TRBV3-1	TRBJ1-5	-	few	TGTGCCAGCAGCCAAGACGCCATGACTCTTCAGCCCCAGCATTTT	CASSQDAMTLQPQHF
TRBV6-6	TRBJ2-7	TRBD1	few	TGTGCCAGCAGTTTCACCGGGACAGGGACCTACGAGCAGTACTTC	CASSFTGTGTYEQYF
TRBV11-2	TRBJ2-7	-	-	TGTGCCAGCAGCCGAGAAGGATCCATTGAGCAGTACTTC	CASSREGSIEQYF
TRBV7-2	TRBJ2-3	TRBD2	-	TGTGCCAGCAGCATCGGGGGGGAACTAGCGGCGCAGTATTTT	CASSIGGELAAQYF
TRBV4-3	TRBJ2-7	TRBD1	-	TGCGCCAGCAGCCAAGGCCGAGTTCGGGACAGCCTGACGTACGAGCAGTACTTC	CASSQGRVRDSLTYEQYF
TRBV24-1	TRBJ2-5	-	once	TGTGCCACCAGTACAAGAGCAGGAGAAGAGACCCAGTACTTC	CATSTRAGEETQYF
TRBV7-9	TRBJ2-3	TRBD2	-	TGTGCCAGCAGCCCCCGGACTAGCGGGAGTTTGACAGATACGCAGTATTTT	CASSPRTSGSLTDTQYF
TRBV20-1	TRBJ1-4	-	-	TGCTTGGCGGATGGTGATGAAAAACTGTTTTTT	CLADGDEKLFF
TRBV5-1	TRBJ2-1	TRBD2	-	TGCGCCAGCAGCATGGCTTTCAGCGGGAGTGCCGACAATGAGCAGTTCTTC	CASSMAFSGSADNEQFF
TRBV2	TRBJ2-7	TRBD2	few	TGTGCCAGCACGGGAGGCCTCTACGAGCAGTACTTC	CASTGGLYEQYF
TRBV27	TRBJ2-7	-	-	TGTGCCAGCAGACAAGGGGCACCGCGCGACGAGCAGTACTTC	CASRQGAPRDEQYF
TRBV6-1	TRBJ2-7	-	-	TGTGCCAGCAGTGAAAGCGACAGCTCCTACGAGCAGTACTTC	CASSESDSSYEQYF
TRBV25-1	TRBJ1-3	-	-	TGTGCCAGCAGTGGACAGCGCTCTGGAAACACCATATATTTT	CASSGQRSGNTIYF
TRBV12-3/TRBV12-4	TRBJ2-3	TRBD1	-	TGTGCCAGCAGTTTCTACAGGGGGCGAGGCACAGATACGCAGTATTTT	CASSFYRGRGTDTQYF
TRBV24-1	TRBJ2-2	-	-	TGTGCCACCAAGACTTGGGCCGGGGAGCTGTTTTTT	CATKTWAGELFF
TRBV7-2	TRBJ2-5	-	few	TGTGCCAGCAGCTTCGCACAGACCCAGTACTTC	CASSFAQTQYF
TRBV7-2	TRBJ2-1	-	few	TGTGCCAGCAGCCTCCGTAGCGTGGATGAGCAGTTCTTC	CASSLRSVDEQFF
TRBV14	TRBJ2-3	TRBD2	-	TGTGCCAGCAGGCTAGCGGGGAGCGCAGATACGCAGTATTTT	CASRLAGSADTQYF
TRBV20-1	TRBJ2-7	-	few	TGCAGTGCTAGATCGATGCAGGGAGACTACGAGCAGTACTTC	CSARSMQGDYEQYF
TRBV20-1	TRBJ2-5	-	-	TGCAGTGCGAAGCGGCCTGGGGGCAAAGAGACCCAGTACTTC	CSAKRPGGKETQYF
TRBV29-1	TRBJ1-5	-	few	TGCCGGGGGCTGGGCAATCAGCCCCAGCATTTT	CRGLGNQPQHF
TRBV29-1	TRBJ2-7	TRBD1	-	TGCAGCGTCGCCTATACAGGGGGCGAGTCCTACGAGCAGTACTTC	CSVAYTGGESYEQYF